This is a list of T cell receptor beta chains from one sample in a study of cytomegalovirus exposure and HLA in healthy donors. Data came from immunoSEQ multiplex PCR; TCRdb stores just in-frame clones and leaves some out. In the table there are about 100,000 clones, around four fifths of which are singletons. Sequenced input: PBMCs. Receptors originate from a man in his forties or fifties in good health and CMV-seronegative. CDR3s include the opening cysteine and the closing phenylalanine or tryptophan. D genes are given only for firm matches. Size is stated for part of the rows, as once, few or many counts, or as a class when the clone is expanded.

clone_size j_call d_call v_call cdr3_nt cdr3_aa
NA TRBJ2-5 NA TRBV18 TGTGCCAGCTCCTCGGGGTTTCAAGAGACCCAGTACTTC CASSSGFQETQYF
NA TRBJ1-1 TRBD1 TRBV10-3 TGTGCCATCAGTCTACAGGGGGGGAACACTGAAGCTTTCTTT CAISLQGGNTEAFF
NA TRBJ1-2 NA TRBV10-3 TGTGCCATCAGTCTCGCAGGGGAAGGTGGCTACACCTTC CAISLAGEGGYTF
NA TRBJ2-1 NA TRBV6-5 TGTGCCAGCAGTGCGGACAGAGACAATGAGCAGTTCTTC CASSADRDNEQFF
NA TRBJ1-4 NA TRBV9 TGTGCCAGCAGCCCGGGGGACCGGTTGGAAAAACTGTTTTTT CASSPGDRLEKLFF
NA TRBJ2-1 NA TRBV7-3 TGTGCCAGCAGCTTAGAGACAGGCCGGCCCTACAATGAGCAGTTCTTC CASSLETGRPYNEQFF
few TRBJ1-2 NA TRBV10-3 TGTGCCATCAGTTTGACAGACATTCGTGGCTACACCTTC CAISLTDIRGYTF
NA TRBJ1-1 NA TRBV5-1 TGCGCCAGCAGGCCCCCCGGGGGAGGAGGCACTGAAGCTTTCTTT CASRPPGGGGTEAFF
NA TRBJ2-5 TRBD2 TRBV9 TGTGCCAGCAGCGTAGTTCCTAGCGGGGGGTTGGAGACCCAGTACTTC CASSVVPSGGLETQYF
NA TRBJ1-3 NA TRBV27 TGTGCCACGCGGAGGACCTCTGGAAACACCATATATTTT CATRRTSGNTIYF
NA TRBJ2-7 TRBD1 TRBV9 TGTGCCAGCAGCCCTCGACAGGGAATTGCCTACGAGCAGTACTTC CASSPRQGIAYEQYF
NA TRBJ2-3 NA TRBV7-3 TGTGCCAGCAGCCCGTGGGAGGCTAGCACAGATACGCAGTATTTT CASSPWEASTDTQYF
NA TRBJ2-4 TRBD2 TRBV7-2 TGTGCCAGCAGCTTAGGGGGGACTAAAAAAAACATTCAGTACTTC CASSLGGTKKNIQYF
NA TRBJ2-7 NA TRBV18 TGTGCCAGCTCACCACCTAGCACCCCATCCTACGAGCAGTACTTC CASSPPSTPSYEQYF
NA TRBJ2-2 NA TRBV2 TGTGCCAGCAGTCCGTACACCGGGGAGCTGTTTTTT CASSPYTGELFF
NA TRBJ1-5 TRBD1 TRBV5-1 TGCGCCAGCAGCTTTCAAGGGGGCGATCAGCCCCAGCATTTT CASSFQGGDQPQHF
few TRBJ1-1 NA TRBV29-1 TGCAGCGTGTTGGACAGTCACACTGAAGCTTTCTTT CSVLDSHTEAFF